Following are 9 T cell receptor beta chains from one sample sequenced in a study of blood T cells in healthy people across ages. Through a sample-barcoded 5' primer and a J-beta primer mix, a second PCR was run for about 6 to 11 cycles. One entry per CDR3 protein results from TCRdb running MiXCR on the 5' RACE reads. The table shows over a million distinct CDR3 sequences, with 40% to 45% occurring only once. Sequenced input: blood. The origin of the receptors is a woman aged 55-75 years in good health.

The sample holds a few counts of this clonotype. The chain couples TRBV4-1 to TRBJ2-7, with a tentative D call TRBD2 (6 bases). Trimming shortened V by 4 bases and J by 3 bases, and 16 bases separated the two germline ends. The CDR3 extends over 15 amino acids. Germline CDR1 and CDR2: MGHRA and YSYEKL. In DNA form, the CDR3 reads TGCGCCAGCAGCCGCCCAACTAGCAGGAGCTACGAGCAGTACTTC. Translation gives CASSRPTSRSYEQYF.

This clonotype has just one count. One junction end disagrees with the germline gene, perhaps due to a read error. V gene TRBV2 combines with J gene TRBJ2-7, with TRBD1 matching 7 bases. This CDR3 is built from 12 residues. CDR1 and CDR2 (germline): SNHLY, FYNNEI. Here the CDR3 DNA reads TGTGCCTGCAGACAGGGTTACTACGAGCAGTACTTC. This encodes CACRQGYYEQYF.

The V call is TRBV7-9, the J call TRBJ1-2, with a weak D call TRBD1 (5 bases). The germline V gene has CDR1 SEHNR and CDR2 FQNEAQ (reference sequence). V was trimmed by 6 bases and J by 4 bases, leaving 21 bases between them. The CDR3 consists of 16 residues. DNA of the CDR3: TGTGCCAGCAGGAGAAGGGGAACGAGGAACCTCTATGGCTACACCTTC. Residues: CASRRRGTRNLYGYTF.

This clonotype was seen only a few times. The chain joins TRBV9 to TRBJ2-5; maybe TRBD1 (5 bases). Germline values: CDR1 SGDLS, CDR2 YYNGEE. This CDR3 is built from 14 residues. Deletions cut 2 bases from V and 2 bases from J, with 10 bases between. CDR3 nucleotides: TGTGCCAGCAGCGTGACAGTCAATCAAGAGACCCAGTACTTC. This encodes CASSVTVNQETQYF.

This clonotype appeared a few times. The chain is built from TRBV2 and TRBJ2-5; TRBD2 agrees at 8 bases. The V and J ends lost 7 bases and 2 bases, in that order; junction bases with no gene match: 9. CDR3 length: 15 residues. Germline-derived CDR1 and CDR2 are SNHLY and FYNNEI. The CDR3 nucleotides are TGTGCCAGCAAGGTTTCGGGAGGGCCTCAAGAGACCCAGTACTTC. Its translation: CASKVSGGPQETQYF.

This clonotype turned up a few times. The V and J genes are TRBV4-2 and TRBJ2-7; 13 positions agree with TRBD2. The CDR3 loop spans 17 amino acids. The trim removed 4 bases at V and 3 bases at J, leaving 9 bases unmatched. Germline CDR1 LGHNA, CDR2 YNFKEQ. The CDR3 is CASSPEVGLAGFYEQYF. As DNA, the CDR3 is TGTGCCAGCAGCCCCGAAGTGGGACTAGCGGGATTCTACGAGCAGTACTTC.

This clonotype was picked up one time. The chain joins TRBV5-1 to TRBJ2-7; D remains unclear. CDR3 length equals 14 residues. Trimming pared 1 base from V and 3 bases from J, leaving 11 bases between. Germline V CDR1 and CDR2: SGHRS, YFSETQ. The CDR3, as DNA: TGCGCCAGCAGCTTGTACCCCTCGGGCTACGAGCAGTACTTC. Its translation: CASSLYPSGYEQYF.

CDR3 coding DNA: TGTGCCAGCTCACCGGGTCTGGCCGAGCAGTTCTTC. Translated: CASSPGLAEQFF. The chain recombines TRBV18 with TRBJ2-1; unclear D gene. V dropped 3 bases and J dropped 10 bases, with 10 bases sitting between them. The CDR3 sequence is 12 residues long. Germline-derived CDR1 and CDR2 are KGHSH and LQKENI.

CDR3 coding DNA: TGCGCCAGCAGCCAAGAAGGACTCAACCGGTTTGAGCAGTACTTC. As protein: CASSQEGLNRFEQYF. The rearrangement links TRBV4-1 to TRBJ2-7; TRBD2 might be the D (5 bases). Trimming took 0 bases from V and 7 from J, leaving 16 bases between them. The CDR3 is made up of 15 amino acids. The germline CDR1 and CDR2 sequences are MGHRA and YSYEKL.